This T cell receptor beta chain was recorded in a study of T-cell reconstitution after alpha-beta-depleted transplantation in children. Notes on the study in general: At the one-year point after transplant, T-cell counts and TCRbeta diversity were found to come mostly from T cells that had been newly produced.

The germline V gene has CDR1 DFQATT and CDR2 SNEGSKA (reference sequence). The CDR3 consists of 13 residues. The ends lost 6 bases at V and 9 bases at J; junction bases unmatched: 7. In this sample, this clonotype turned up many times. Its antigen is unknown. The TCRbeta library incorporated unique molecular identifiers. MiXCR, run by TCRdb on the PCR reads, gives a single entry per CDR3 protein. The top ten hold more than 2% of the sample, which has approximately 250,000 distinct CDR3 sequences, about 26% seen once. The material sequenced was PBMCs, taken before TCRalphabeta/CD19-depleted stem cell transplant. This sequence joins TRBV20-1 and TRBJ1-6, with 8 nucleotides matching TRBD1. The sequence was obtained from a girl aged 2-10 years with Fanconi anemia, due to receive a stem cell transplant. This chain's CDR3 is CSATQGGASPLHF. The CDR3 DNA reads as TGCAGTGCCACACAGGGGGGCGCTTCACCCCTCCACTTT.